Below are 25 T cell receptor beta chains sequenced from a single sample in a study of shared clonotypes between healthy human individuals. Data came from immunoSEQ multiplex PCR; TCRdb stores just in-frame clones and leaves some out. The sample includes approximately 710,000 clones, about 90% of them seen just once. The source material was memory CD8+ T cells from PBMCs. The subset here: CD45RO+ cells pooled with CCR7-negative TemRA cells. Receptors originate from a man between 18 and 35 years old in good health. Some clones in this sample may be carry-over from other donors' samples.

The genes are TRBV11-2 and TRBJ2-5, with D perhaps given as TRBD1 or TRBD2 (6 bases each). Germline CDR1 SGHAT, CDR2 FQNNGV. CDR3 length: 14 residues. The germline V and J ends were trimmed by 5 bases and 5 bases, with 15 bases remaining between them. The CDR3 DNA is TGTGCCAGCAGCCATGGGGGGCAGTCGGAGACCCAGTACTTC. Translation: CASSHGGQSETQYF.

V usage is TRBV11-2 and J usage is TRBJ2-7; TRBD2 might be the D (5 bases). V was clipped by 7 bases and J by 3 bases, with 25 bases between them. This CDR3 spans 17 amino acids. Per the germline V gene, CDR1 is SGHAT and CDR2 is FQNNGV. The chain's CDR3 is CASTQRRAGEKRYEQYF. The CDR3, as DNA: TGTGCCAGCACCCAAAGGCGGGCAGGCGAAAAACGCTACGAGCAGTACTTC.

This chain joins TRBV27 and TRBJ2-7, with TRBD2 as a possible D gene (6 bases). Trimming left V 5 bases short and J 5 bases short, with 16 bases between. The CDR3 contains 14 residues. CDR1 MNHEY and CDR2 SMNVEV come from the germline V gene (reference sequence). The CDR3 sequence is CASSIGTSRNEQYF. The CDR3 region has the DNA TGTGCCAGCAGTATCGGGACTTCAAGGAACGAGCAGTACTTC.

This clone has a single count. V and J are TRBV4-1 and TRBJ1-5; 8 nucleotides align to TRBD1. This CDR3 spans 16 amino acids. Trimming cost V 3 bases and J 5 bases; bases outside gene matches: 9. Germline V CDR1 and CDR2: MGHRA, YSYEKL. CDR3 nucleotides: TGCGCCAGCAGCCAGCAAGCAGGGGGCTGGGATCAGCCCCAGCATTTT. It yields the protein CASSQQAGGWDQPQHF.

J is TRBJ2-1 and V is TRBV29-1; possibly TRBD2 for D (6 bases). Trimming shortened V by 4 bases and J by 2 bases, and 12 bases separated the two germline ends. Per the germline V gene, CDR1 is SQVTM and CDR2 is ANQGSEA. This CDR3 contains 14 residues. The DNA of the CDR3 is TGCAGCGTTGGTGGCGGGAATACCTACAATGAGCAGTTCTTC. The encoded protein is CSVGGGNTYNEQFF.

The gene calls are TRBV2 and TRBJ2-5; TRBD1 aligns across 9 bases. The germline gives CDR1 SNHLY, CDR2 FYNNEI. The CDR3 runs to 15 residues. J gave up 3 bases and V 4 bases, and 6 bases lay outside the gene matches. In nucleotides, the CDR3 is TGTGCCAGCAGTGGGACAGGGGAGGTCGAAGAGACCCAGTACTTC. It translates to CASSGTGEVEETQYF.

The J gene is TRBJ2-5, the V gene TRBV11-3; 8 bases map to TRBD1. Germline CDR1 SGHNT, CDR2 YENEEA. Trimming took 1 base from V and 4 from J; bases not matched to a gene: 5. The CDR3 length is 15 residues. The CDR3 nucleotides are TGTGCCAGCAGCTTAGGACAGGGGACGGTAGAGACCCAGTACTTC. Its translation is CASSLGQGTVETQYF. The entire variable domain, with the rest obtained from reference TRBV11-3 and TRBJ2-5, is as follows: EAGVVQSPRYKIIEKKQPVAFWCNPISGHNTLYWYLQNLGQGPELLIRYENEEAVDDSQLPKDRFSAERLKGVDSTLKIQPAELGDSAVYLCASSLGQGTVETQYFGPGTRLLVL.

The chain combines TRBV13 with TRBJ2-5; 10 bases align to TRBD2. The end of the DNA aligns better with TRBJ2-7, so the J call may be wrong. CDR1 is PRHDT and CDR2 is FYEKMQ in the germline V gene (reference sequence). The CDR3 totals 15 residues. Here the CDR3 DNA reads TGTGCCAGCAGCATAGCGGGAGGCGAGGTCTACGAGCAGTACTTC. The encoded protein is CASSIAGGEVYEQYF.

This clone was seen a single time. The same CDR3 also results from other DNA sequences found in this sample. This rearrangement joins TRBV27 to TRBJ2-1; no definite D call. In germline, CDR1 is MNHEY, CDR2 SMNVEV (reference sequence). Trimming left V 4 bases short and J 7 bases short, with 8 bases between. The CDR3 runs 12 residues. Written as DNA, the CDR3 is TGTGCCAGCAGTTACCGTGGGAATGAGCAGTTCTTC. Protein: CASSYRGNEQFF.

The V gene is TRBV28, the J gene TRBJ2-5; D not certain. CDR1 is MDHEN, CDR2 SYDVKM, per germline. The germline V and J ends were trimmed by 6 bases and 5 bases, with 16 bases remaining between them. The CDR3 consists of 14 residues. The CDR3 DNA reads TGTGCCAGCAGCCAAAAGCCCCTGCGGGAGACCCAGTACTTC. Translated: CASSQKPLRETQYF.

The J gene is TRBJ2-2, the V gene TRBV28; TRBD2 matches 7 bases. The CDR3 sequence is 13 residues long. V was pared by 3 bases and J by 6 bases, with 1 base of the junction left unmatched. Looked up from germline, CDR1 is MDHEN and CDR2 is SYDVKM. This CDR3 reads CASSFRGAGELFF. Written as DNA, the CDR3 is TGTGCCAGCAGTTTTCGGGGGGCCGGGGAGCTGTTTTTT.

The chain employs TRBV19 and TRBJ1-5; D is unclear. The CDR3 contains 14 residues. V lost 1 base, J lost 9 bases, and 13 bases lay in between. Germline lookup yields CDR1 LNHDA and CDR2 SQIVND (reference sequence). The CDR3 reads CASSIVVTPLPQHF. In nucleotides, the CDR3 is TGTGCCAGTAGTATAGTAGTCACACCATTGCCCCAGCATTTT.

In the case of this clone: The same CDR3 is also encoded by other DNA sequences in this sample. The chain carries TRBV9 and TRBJ2-7; 7 bases line up with TRBD1. Germline lookup yields CDR1 SGDLS and CDR2 YYNGEE. The CDR3 is 13 residues long. With 3 bases clipped from V and 2 bases from J, the junction kept 2 bases outside the gene matches. The CDR3 is CASSAGTAYEQYF. CDR3 nucleotides: TGTGCCAGCAGCGCTGGGACAGCCTACGAGCAGTACTTC.

V usage is TRBV7-2 and J usage is TRBJ2-1; D uncertain. CDR3 length equals 13 residues. The V gene's germline CDR1 is SGHTA and CDR2 FQGNSA. The V end lost 6 bases, the J end lost 2 bases, and 8 bases lay between the germline ends. The CDR3 here is CASSRGPYNEQFF. DNA of the CDR3: TGTGCCAGCAGTCGAGGACCCTACAATGAGCAGTTCTTC.

DNA of the CDR3: TGTGCCAGCAGCTTCGGTAGCCCCGATGAGCAGTTCTTC. Its protein is CASSFGSPDEQFF. J is TRBJ2-1 and V is TRBV7-2; D call uncertain. Germline lookup yields CDR1 SGHTA and CDR2 FQGNSA. The CDR3 spans 13 residues. With 3 bases removed from V and 8 bases from J, the gap between germline ends came to 11 bases.

The chain links TRBV29-1 to TRBJ1-3; the D is unclear. From germline, CDR1 is SQVTM and CDR2 ANQGSEA. CDR3 size: 14 residues. Between the trimmed V and J ends, which lost 1 base and 0 bases, there was a span of 7 bases. The CDR3 nucleotides are TGCAGCGTTGAAGGCGGTAGCTCTGGAAACACCATATATTTT. It codes for CSVEGGSSGNTIYF.

This chain links TRBV7-9 with TRBJ1-6; D perhaps matches TRBD1 (5 bases). Germline CDR1 reads SEHNR; CDR2 reads FQNEAQ (reference sequence). CDR3 length: 15 residues. V was trimmed by 4 bases and J by 6 bases, leaving 13 bases between them. CDR3 DNA sequence: TGTGCCAGCAGCTCGATCCGGGACGTTAATTCACCCCTCCACTTT. It encodes CASSSIRDVNSPLHF.

The rearrangement links TRBV21-1 to TRBJ2-5. TRBV21-1 is listed as a pseudogene. This CDR3 is built from 14 residues. This CDR3 is CASSKFRCQETQYF. The CDR3 region has the DNA TGTGCCAGCAGCAAGTTTAGGTGTCAAGAGACCCAGTACTTC.

The chain uses TRBV7-8 and TRBJ1-5, with a weak D call TRBD1 (5 bases). This CDR3 contains 14 residues. Germline V gives CDR1 SGHVS, CDR2 FQNEAQ. Trimming shortened V by 1 base and J by 7 bases, and 11 bases separated the two germline ends. The CDR3 region is CASSLVPRGQPQHF. The DNA of the CDR3 is TGTGCCAGCAGCTTAGTTCCTCGGGGGCAGCCCCAGCATTTT.

The sample holds a few counts of this clone. V gene TRBV9 combines with J gene TRBJ1-1, with a tentative D call TRBD1 (6 bases). CDR3 size: 16 residues. Deletions cut 0 bases from V and 1 base from J, with 13 bases between. Germline CDR1 reads SGDLS; CDR2 reads YYNGEE. The DNA for the CDR3 is TGTGCCAGCAGCGTAGAAGGGGGGCCTCCGAACACTGAAGCTTTCTTT. Translated, it gives CASSVEGGPPNTEAFF.

This clone was seen only once. V is TRBV27 and J is TRBJ2-7; no definite D call. Germline loops: CDR1 MNHEY, CDR2 SMNVEV (reference sequence). This CDR3 has 16 amino acids. V gave up 4 bases and J gave up 4 bases, with 20 bases separating them. The CDR3 loop reads CASSSQDRPLGYEQYF. Written as DNA, the CDR3 is TGTGCCAGCAGTTCCCAAGACCGGCCCTTGGGGTACGAGCAGTACTTC.

The chain links TRBV28 to TRBJ2-1; TRBD1 matches 7 bases. Germline V CDR1 and CDR2: MDHEN, SYDVKM. V shed 5 bases, J shed 4 bases, and the junction held 14 bases outside the gene matches. The CDR3 runs 17 residues. For the CDR3, the DNA is TGTGCCAGCAGTCCATTGCCGAGGACAGGTGAATACAATGAGCAGTTCTTC. This codes for CASSPLPRTGEYNEQFF.

This clone appeared a single time. The chain links TRBV7-9 to TRBJ1-4, with unresolved D. CDR1 SEHNR and CDR2 FQNEAQ come from the germline V gene (reference sequence). Trimming removed 5 bases at V and 8 bases at J, with 9 bases between. This CDR3 is built from 12 residues. Here the CDR3 DNA reads TGTGCCAGCAGCCGAGCCGGAGAAAAACTGTTTTTT. Translated: CASSRAGEKLFF.

The chain recombines TRBV6-5 with TRBJ2-7; D remains ambiguous. Germline CDR1 and CDR2: MNHEY and SVGAGI. Trimming took 2 bases from V and 4 from J, leaving 9 bases between them. The CDR3 length is 13 residues. CDR3 protein: CASSYKLLYEQYF. The CDR3, as DNA: TGTGCCAGCAGTTACAAGCTCCTTTACGAGCAGTACTTC.

The gene calls are TRBV28 and TRBJ2-7, with D possibly being TRBD1 or TRBD2 (5 bases each). The CDR3 runs 13 residues. V shed 3 bases and J shed 3 bases, with 9 bases lying between them. From germline, CDR1 is MDHEN and CDR2 SYDVKM. The CDR3 nucleotides are TGTGCCAGCAGTTTCGGGGCAGACTACGAGCAGTACTTC. Translation gives CASSFGADYEQYF.